Shown below are 24 T cell receptor beta chains from a single sample sequenced in a study of blood T cell repertoires in COVID-19. Produced via immunoSEQ multiplex PCR; TCRdb's table is partial and in-frame only. The sample has 90,000 to 120,000 clones, more than 80% seen once. The sample was peripheral blood. These receptors originate from a man aged 55-75 years with acute or convalescent COVID-19.

In DNA form, the CDR3 reads TGTGCCAGCAGCGCCGCCCCTAGCGGGAGGAATGAGCAGTTCTTC. Translated: CASSAAPSGRNEQFF. The genes are TRBV2 and TRBJ2-1; 11 bases fit TRBD2. Germline CDR1 SNHLY, CDR2 FYNNEI. V trimming: 6 bases; J trimming: 7 bases; junction bases outside the gene matches: 8. The CDR3 consists of 15 residues.

V is TRBV24-1 and J is TRBJ1-1, with 7 nucleotides matching TRBD1. V shed 0 bases, J shed 4 bases, and the junction held 16 bases outside the gene matches. The CDR3 runs 19 residues. The germline gives CDR1 KGHDR, CDR2 SFDVKD. CDR3 sequence reads: CATSDLCDRELAEGTEAFF. The CDR3 nucleotides are TGTGCCACCAGTGATTTGTGTGACAGGGAACTCGCAGAGGGCACTGAAGCTTTCTTT.

V gene TRBV5-8 combines with J gene TRBJ1-4; unclear D gene. CDR3 length: 17 residues. Germline V gives CDR1 SGHTS, CDR2 YDEGEE. V was shortened by 0 bases and J by 3 bases, with 15 bases between the two germline ends. DNA of the CDR3: TGTGCCAGCAGCTTGGAGAGGGTGTTAGCGCCTAATGAAAAACTGTTTTTT. Translated, it gives CASSLERVLAPNEKLFF.

As to this clone: Germline and junction disagree at one end, which may indicate a read error. This chain uses TRBV2 with TRBJ2-1; D is uncertain. Germline assignment: CDR1 SNHLY and CDR2 FYNNEI. This CDR3 region has 12 residues. CDR3 residues: CASSEELGRKLF. DNA of the CDR3: TGTGCCAGCAGTGAAGAGTTGGGCCGGAAGCTCTTC.

The rearrangement uses TRBV5-1 and TRBJ2-1, with D possibly matching TRBD2 (6 bases). Germline CDR1 reads SGHRS; CDR2 reads YFSETQ. Trimming pared 0 bases from V and 8 bases from J, leaving 9 bases between. The CDR3 extends over 13 amino acids. The CDR3 protein is CASSLGEDDEQFF. The CDR3 DNA sequence: TGCGCCAGCAGCTTGGGGGAGGACGATGAGCAGTTCTTC.

The chain has TRBV5-1 and TRBJ1-2; D is possibly TRBD1 (5 bases). The CDR3 extends over 14 amino acids. In germline, CDR1 is SGHRS, CDR2 YFSETQ. Trimming stripped 0 bases from V and 5 bases from J, with 11 bases between. The CDR3 sequence is CASSLDAGRYGYTF. The CDR3 DNA reads TGCGCCAGCAGCTTGGATGCAGGGCGATATGGCTACACCTTC.

The rearrangement joins TRBV28 to TRBJ2-7, with 11 positions matching TRBD1. The germline gives CDR1 MDHEN, CDR2 SYDVKM. Trimming cost V 2 bases and J 5 bases; bases outside gene matches: 5. There are 15 residues in the CDR3. CDR3 coding DNA: TGTGCCAGCAGTTTAGGGGGACAGGGGGTGAACGAGCAGTACTTC. Translating gives CASSLGGQGVNEQYF.

This clone was seen at least ten times. The chain has TRBV4-3 and TRBJ2-1; possibly TRBD2 for D (5 bases). Germline CDR1 is LGHNA and CDR2 is YSLEER. The CDR3 totals 14 residues. The V and J ends lost 4 bases and 4 bases respectively, with 11 bases between them. The CDR3 coding sequence is TGCGCCAGCAGCCCGGGAAGGCGGTACAATGAGCAGTTCTTC. It translates to CASSPGRRYNEQFF.

The chain is built from TRBV5-1 and TRBJ1-6, with 7 bases fitting TRBD1. Germline V gene lookup returns CDR1 SGHRS and CDR2 YFSETQ. This CDR3 contains 15 residues. The junction had 8 bases not matched to a gene; V was cut back by 1 base and J by 10 bases. The CDR3 DNA reads as TGCGCCAGCAGCTTGCAAGGGGGCGTAAACTCACCCCTCCACTTT. It codes for CASSLQGGVNSPLHF.

The chain uses TRBV5-5 and TRBJ2-3; 11 nucleotides align to TRBD2. Germline lookup yields CDR1 SGHKS and CDR2 YYEKEE (reference sequence). The CDR3 has 15 residues. The V segment lost 4 bases and the J segment 4 bases; nucleotides outside the gene matches: 5. DNA of the CDR3: TGTGCCAGCAGCCGACTAGCGGGGCTCTCAGATACGCAGTATTTT. Translating gives CASSRLAGLSDTQYF. The whole variable domain, filled in from reference TRBV5-5 and TRBJ2-3, reads DAGVTQSPTHLIKTRGQQVTLRCSPISGHKSVSWYQQVLGQGPQFIFQYYEKEERGRGNFPDRFSARQFPNYSSELNVNALLLGDSALYLCASSRLAGLSDTQYFGPGTRLTVL.

V gene TRBV18 combines with J gene TRBJ1-1, with unresolved D. Trimming took 6 bases from V and 0 from J, leaving 5 bases between them. The germline CDR1 and CDR2 sequences are KGHSH and LQKENI. The CDR3 has 12 residues. This chain's CDR3 is CASSPMNTEAFF. CDR3 nucleotide sequence: TGTGCCAGCTCCCCTATGAACACTGAAGCTTTCTTT.

The chain is built from TRBV10-1 and TRBJ2-1; D possibly corresponds to TRBD1 (6 bases). Germline V gene sequence: CDR1 WNHNN, CDR2 SYGVQD (reference sequence). The CDR3 is made up of 15 amino acids. With 0 bases removed from V and 0 bases from J, the gap between germline ends came to 6 bases. The CDR3 bases are TGCGCCAGCAGTGAGTCGACAGGCTCCTACAATGAGCAGTTCTTC. Amino acids: CASSESTGSYNEQFF.

J is TRBJ2-1 and V is TRBV28; 8 bases agree with TRBD2. Germline trimming cut 11 bases from V and 5 bases from J; bases unmatched to any gene: 8. The germline CDR1 and CDR2 sequences are MDHEN and SYDVKM. The CDR3 runs to 13 residues. CDR3 in amino acids: CACLLAGHNEQFF. The CDR3 DNA reads as TGTGCCTGCCTTTTAGCGGGACACAATGAGCAGTTCTTC. The full variable domain, in which reference TRBV28 and TRBJ2-1 provide the parts outside the CDR3, is DVKVTQSSRYLVKRTGEKVFLECVQDMDHENMFWYRQDPGLGLRLIYFSYDVKMKEKGDIPEGYSVSREKKERFSLILESASTNQTSMYLCACLLAGHNEQFFGPGTRLTVL.

The chain employs TRBV28 and TRBJ1-5; TRBD1 might be the D (5 bases). Trimming shortened V by 2 bases and J by 6 bases, and 20 bases separated the two germline ends. This CDR3 is built from 17 residues. Germline V gives CDR1 MDHEN, CDR2 SYDVKM. The CDR3 protein is CASSLKETAFVSQPQHF. The CDR3 DNA sequence: TGTGCCAGCAGTTTAAAGGAGACAGCATTTGTGAGTCAGCCCCAGCATTTT.

The gene calls are TRBV7-2 and TRBJ2-3, with 7 bases matching TRBD2. The germline gives CDR1 SGHTA, CDR2 FQGNSA. V lost 1 base, J lost 14 bases, and 6 bases stayed unmatched. CDR3 length: 12 residues. CDR3 in DNA: TGTGCCAGCAGCTTAGAGGCGGGGGACTGGTATTTT. It translates to CASSLEAGDWYF.

V gene TRBV7-9 combines with J gene TRBJ2-3; the D is unclear. This CDR3 is built from 13 residues. V was cut by 5 bases and J by 3 bases, with 9 bases left in between. Germline assignment: CDR1 SEHNR and CDR2 FQNEAQ (reference sequence). This CDR3 is CASSLPSTDTQYF. In DNA, the CDR3 is TGTGCCAGCAGCCTTCCGAGTACAGATACGCAGTATTTT.

The chain has TRBV11-3 and TRBJ2-7; 7 bases match TRBD2. This CDR3 is built from 12 residues. With V trimmed by 5 bases and J by 3 bases, 1 base remained unmatched. Germline V lookup: CDR1 SGHNT, CDR2 YENEEA. The CDR3 region is CASSPGGYEQYV. DNA for the CDR3: TGTGCCAGCAGCCCGGGGGGCTACGAGCAGTACGTC.

This clone was picked up one time. The rearrangement uses TRBV28 and TRBJ2-7; no reliable D call. V lost 2 bases to trimming and J lost 0 bases, with 11 bases between them. This CDR3 is 15 amino acids long. Germline V CDR1 and CDR2: MDHEN, SYDVKM. CDR3 sequence (DNA): TGTGCCAGCAGTTTAGTGGGTTACAGCTCCTACGAGCAGTACTTC. It is translated as CASSLVGYSSYEQYF.

The rearrangement uses TRBV5-1 and TRBJ1-2; tentatively, D is TRBD1 (5 bases). This CDR3 region has 14 residues. Per germline, CDR1 SGHRS and CDR2 YFSETQ. V was clipped by 1 base and J by 2 bases, with 9 bases between them. CDR3 protein: CASSLSDRNYGYTF. CDR3 coding DNA: TGCGCCAGCAGCTTGTCCGACAGAAACTATGGCTACACCTTC.

This chain connects TRBV7-9 to TRBJ1-4; maybe TRBD1 (5 bases). The germline V gene encodes CDR1 SEHNR and CDR2 FQNEAQ (reference sequence). V was pared by 5 bases and J by 5 bases, with 15 bases between. This CDR3 is built from 15 residues. CDR3 nucleotides: TGTGCCAGCAGCCAAACCGGGACTGAGAATGAAAAACTGTTTTTT. This sequence encodes CASSQTGTENEKLFF.

This chain joins TRBV5-8 and TRBJ2-7; unclear D gene. This CDR3 is built from 11 residues. The V end was cut by 2 bases, the J end by 4 bases, with 4 bases between. The germline gives CDR1 SGHTS, CDR2 YDEGEE. The CDR3 region has the DNA TGTGCCAGCAGCTTCGCGTACGAGCAGTACTTC. This encodes CASSFAYEQYF.

V gene TRBV7-9 combines with J gene TRBJ2-7, with 9 bases fitting TRBD1. CDR3 length equals 16 residues. CDR1 SEHNR and CDR2 FQNEAQ come from the germline V gene (reference sequence). The junction had 5 bases not matched to a gene; V was cut back by 2 bases and J by 0 bases. DNA of the CDR3: TGTGCCAGCAGCTTACCCCGGGACAGGGTCTCCTACGAGCAGTACTTC. It codes for CASSLPRDRVSYEQYF.

This chain connects TRBV27 to TRBJ2-1; 7 bases map to TRBD1. There are 14 residues in the CDR3. Germline V gene data show CDR1 as MNHEY and CDR2 as SMNVEV (reference sequence). V lost 7 bases, J lost 8 bases, and 11 bases stayed unmatched. CDR3: CASITRQGGHEQFF. The DNA for the CDR3 is TGTGCCAGCATAACCCGACAGGGCGGACATGAGCAGTTCTTC.

Only one count was recorded for this clone. V and J are TRBV15 and TRBJ1-1; D gene uncertain. The CDR3 extends over 13 amino acids. V gave up 4 bases and J gave up 6 bases, with 12 bases separating them. The germline V gene encodes CDR1 LNHNV and CDR2 YYDKDF (reference sequence). The CDR3 is CATSINRGAEAFF. CDR3 nucleotide sequence: TGTGCCACCAGCATTAACCGCGGGGCTGAAGCTTTCTTT.